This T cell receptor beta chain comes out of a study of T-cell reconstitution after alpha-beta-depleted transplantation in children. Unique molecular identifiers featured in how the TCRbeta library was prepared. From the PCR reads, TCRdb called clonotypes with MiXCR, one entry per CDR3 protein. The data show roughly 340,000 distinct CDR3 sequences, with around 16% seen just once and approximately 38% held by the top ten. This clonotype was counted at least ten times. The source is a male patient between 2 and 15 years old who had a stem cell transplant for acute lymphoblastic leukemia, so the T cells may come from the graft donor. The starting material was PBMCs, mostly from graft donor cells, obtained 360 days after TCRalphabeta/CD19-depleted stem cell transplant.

In nucleotides, the CDR3 is TGTGCCAGCAGCGTAGGGGTCGTACCCTACAATGAGCAGTTCTTC. It specifies CASSVGVVPYNEQFF. V and J are TRBV9 and TRBJ2-1, with D uncertain. Germline CDR1 and CDR2: SGDLS and YYNGEE. V was pared by 0 bases and J by 2 bases, with 9 bases between. The CDR3 spans 15 residues.